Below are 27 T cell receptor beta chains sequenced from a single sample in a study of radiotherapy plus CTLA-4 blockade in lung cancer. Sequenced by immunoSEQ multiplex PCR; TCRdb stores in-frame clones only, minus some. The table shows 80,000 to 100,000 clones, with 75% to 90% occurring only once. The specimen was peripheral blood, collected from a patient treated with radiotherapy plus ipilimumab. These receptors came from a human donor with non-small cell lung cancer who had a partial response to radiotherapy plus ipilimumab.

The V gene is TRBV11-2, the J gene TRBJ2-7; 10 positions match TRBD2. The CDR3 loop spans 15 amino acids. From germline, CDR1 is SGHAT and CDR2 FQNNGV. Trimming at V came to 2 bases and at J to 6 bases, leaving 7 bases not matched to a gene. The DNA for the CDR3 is TGTGCCAGCAGCTTAAACCTAGCGGGAGACGGCGAGCAGTACTTC. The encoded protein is CASSLNLAGDGEQYF.

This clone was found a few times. The CDR3 reads CASSRAGGSEQYF. The CDR3 nucleotides read TGTGCCAGCAGTCGGGCGGGGGGAAGCGAGCAGTACTTC. The J gene is TRBJ2-7, the V gene TRBV6-5; 8 bases map to TRBD2. This CDR3 is 13 amino acids long. The V gene's germline CDR1 is MNHEY and CDR2 SVGAGI. J lost 6 bases, V lost 5 bases, and 6 bases had no gene match.

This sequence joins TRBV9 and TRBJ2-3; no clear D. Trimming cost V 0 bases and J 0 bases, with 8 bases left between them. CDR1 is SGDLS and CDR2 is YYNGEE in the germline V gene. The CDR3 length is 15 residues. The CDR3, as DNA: TGTGCCAGCAGCGTAGCCGCGATCAGCACAGATACGCAGTATTTT. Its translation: CASSVAAISTDTQYF.

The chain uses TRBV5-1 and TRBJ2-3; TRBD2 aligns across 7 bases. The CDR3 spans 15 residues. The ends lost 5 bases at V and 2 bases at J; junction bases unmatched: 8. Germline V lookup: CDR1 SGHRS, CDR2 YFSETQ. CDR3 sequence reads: CASSQSGAPTDTQYF. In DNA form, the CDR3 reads TGCGCCAGCAGTCAGAGCGGGGCCCCCACAGATACGCAGTATTTT.

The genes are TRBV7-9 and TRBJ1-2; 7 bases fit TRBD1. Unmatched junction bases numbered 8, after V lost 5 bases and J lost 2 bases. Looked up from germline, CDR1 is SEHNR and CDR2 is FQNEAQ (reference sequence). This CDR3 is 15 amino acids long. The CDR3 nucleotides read TGTGCCAGCAGCCTCGGCCGACAGGGCAACTATGGCTACACCTTC. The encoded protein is CASSLGRQGNYGYTF.

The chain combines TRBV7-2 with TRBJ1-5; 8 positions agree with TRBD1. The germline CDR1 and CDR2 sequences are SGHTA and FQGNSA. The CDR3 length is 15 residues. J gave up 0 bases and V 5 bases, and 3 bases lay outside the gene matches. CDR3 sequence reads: CASSVQGDSNQPQHF. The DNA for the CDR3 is TGTGCCAGCAGCGTACAGGGGGATAGCAATCAGCCCCAGCATTTT.

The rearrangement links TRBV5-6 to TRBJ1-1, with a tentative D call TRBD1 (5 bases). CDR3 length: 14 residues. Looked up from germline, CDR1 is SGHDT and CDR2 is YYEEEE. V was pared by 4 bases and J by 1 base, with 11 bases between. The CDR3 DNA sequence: TGTGCCAGCAGCCGCGGGGGGGGGAACACTGAAGCTTTCTTT. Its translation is CASSRGGGNTEAFF.

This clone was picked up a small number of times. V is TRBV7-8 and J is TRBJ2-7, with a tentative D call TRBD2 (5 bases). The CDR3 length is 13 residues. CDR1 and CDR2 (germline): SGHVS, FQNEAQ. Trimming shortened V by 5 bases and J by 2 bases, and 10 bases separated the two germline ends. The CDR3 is CASSTRQTYEQYF. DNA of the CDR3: TGTGCCAGCAGCACTAGGCAAACCTACGAGCAGTACTTC.

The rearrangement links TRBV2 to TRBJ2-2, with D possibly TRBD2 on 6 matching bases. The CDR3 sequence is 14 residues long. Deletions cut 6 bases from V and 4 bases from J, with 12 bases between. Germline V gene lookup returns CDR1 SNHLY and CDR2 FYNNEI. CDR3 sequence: CASRWRAGTGELFF. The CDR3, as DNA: TGTGCCAGCAGGTGGAGGGCTGGCACCGGGGAGCTGTTTTTT.

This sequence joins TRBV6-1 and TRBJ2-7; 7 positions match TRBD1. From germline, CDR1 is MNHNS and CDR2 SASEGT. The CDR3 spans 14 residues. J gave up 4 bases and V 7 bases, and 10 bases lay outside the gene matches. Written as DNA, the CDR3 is TGTGCCAGCATTAAGACAGGGACGGGGTACGAGCAGTACTTC. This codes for CASIKTGTGYEQYF.

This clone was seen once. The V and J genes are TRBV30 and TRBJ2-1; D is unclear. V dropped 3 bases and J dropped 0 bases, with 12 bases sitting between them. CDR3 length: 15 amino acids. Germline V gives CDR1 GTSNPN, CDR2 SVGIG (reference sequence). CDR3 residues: CAWRIGASSYNEQFF. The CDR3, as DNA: TGTGCCTGGAGAATTGGTGCGAGCTCCTACAATGAGCAGTTCTTC.

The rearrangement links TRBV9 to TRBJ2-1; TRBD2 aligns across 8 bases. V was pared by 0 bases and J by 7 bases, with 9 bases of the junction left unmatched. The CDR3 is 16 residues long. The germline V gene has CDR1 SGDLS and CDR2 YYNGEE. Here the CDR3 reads CASSVGVGGRQNEQFF. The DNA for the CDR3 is TGTGCCAGCAGCGTAGGGGTAGGCGGGAGGCAAAATGAGCAGTTCTTC.

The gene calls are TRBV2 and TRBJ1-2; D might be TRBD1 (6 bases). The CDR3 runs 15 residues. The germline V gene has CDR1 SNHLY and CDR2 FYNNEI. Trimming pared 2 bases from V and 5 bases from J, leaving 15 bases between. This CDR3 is CASSETTGTAYGYTF. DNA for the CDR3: TGTGCCAGCAGTGAAACGACAGGAACAGCATATGGCTACACCTTC.

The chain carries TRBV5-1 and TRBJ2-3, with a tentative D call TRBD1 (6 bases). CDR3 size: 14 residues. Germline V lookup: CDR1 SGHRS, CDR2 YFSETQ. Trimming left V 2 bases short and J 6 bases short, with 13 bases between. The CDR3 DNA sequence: TGCGCCAGCAGCTTAGGGCAGGGGCTGGATACGCAGTATTTT. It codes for CASSLGQGLDTQYF.

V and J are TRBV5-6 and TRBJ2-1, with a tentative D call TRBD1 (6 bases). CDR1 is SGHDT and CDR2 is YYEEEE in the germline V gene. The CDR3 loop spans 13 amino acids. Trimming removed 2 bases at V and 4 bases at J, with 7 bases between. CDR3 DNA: TGTGCCAGCAGCTTCGACAGGTACAATGAGCAGTTCTTC. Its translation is CASSFDRYNEQFF.

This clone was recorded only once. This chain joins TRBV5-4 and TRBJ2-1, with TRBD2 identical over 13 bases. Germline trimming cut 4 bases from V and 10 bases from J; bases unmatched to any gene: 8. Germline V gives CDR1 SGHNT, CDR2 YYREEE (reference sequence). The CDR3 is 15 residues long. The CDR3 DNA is TGTGCCAGCAGCCCGACTAGCGGGAGGCCCGGCGAGCAGTTCTTC. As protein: CASSPTSGRPGEQFF.

The CDR3 nucleotides are TGTGCCAGCAGCTTCGGTGTTTCAGCCAAAAACATTCAGTACTTC. Residues: CASSFGVSAKNIQYF. The V gene is TRBV7-2, the J gene TRBJ2-4; D is undetermined. The length of the CDR3 is 15 residues. Trimming took off 3 bases at V and 0 bases at J, with 9 bases between the two ends. CDR1 and CDR2 from the germline V gene are SGHTA and FQGNSA.

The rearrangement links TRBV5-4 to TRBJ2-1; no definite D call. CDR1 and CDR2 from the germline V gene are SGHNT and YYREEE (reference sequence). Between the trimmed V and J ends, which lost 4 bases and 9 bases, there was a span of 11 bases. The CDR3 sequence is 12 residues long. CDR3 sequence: CASSPWAAEQFF. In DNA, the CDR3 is TGTGCCAGCAGCCCGTGGGCAGCTGAGCAGTTCTTC.

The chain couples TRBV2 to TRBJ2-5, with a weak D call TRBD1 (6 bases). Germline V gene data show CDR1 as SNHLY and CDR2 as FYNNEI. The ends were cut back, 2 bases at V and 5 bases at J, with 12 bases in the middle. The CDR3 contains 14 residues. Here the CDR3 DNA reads TGTGCCAGCAGTGAACGGACAGTGGTGGAGACCCAGTACTTC. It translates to CASSERTVVETQYF.

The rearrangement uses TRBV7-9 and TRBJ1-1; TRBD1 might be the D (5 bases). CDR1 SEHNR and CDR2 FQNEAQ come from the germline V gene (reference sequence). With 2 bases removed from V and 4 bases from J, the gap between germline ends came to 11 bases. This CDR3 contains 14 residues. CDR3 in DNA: TGTGCCAGCAGCTTACAGGGCGGGGGCACTGAAGCTTTCTTT. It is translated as CASSLQGGGTEAFF.

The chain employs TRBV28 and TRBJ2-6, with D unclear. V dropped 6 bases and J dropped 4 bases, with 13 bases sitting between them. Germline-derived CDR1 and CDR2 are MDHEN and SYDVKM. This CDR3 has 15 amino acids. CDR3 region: CASSPTRGGANVLTF. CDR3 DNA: TGTGCCAGCAGCCCCACTCGAGGCGGGGCCAACGTCCTGACTTTC.

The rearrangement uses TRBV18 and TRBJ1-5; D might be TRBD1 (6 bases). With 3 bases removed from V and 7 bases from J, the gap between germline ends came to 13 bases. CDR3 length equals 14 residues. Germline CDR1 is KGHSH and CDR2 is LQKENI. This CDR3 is CASSPSQGNQPQHF. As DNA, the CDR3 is TGTGCCAGCTCACCGTCACAGGGTAACCAGCCCCAGCATTTT.

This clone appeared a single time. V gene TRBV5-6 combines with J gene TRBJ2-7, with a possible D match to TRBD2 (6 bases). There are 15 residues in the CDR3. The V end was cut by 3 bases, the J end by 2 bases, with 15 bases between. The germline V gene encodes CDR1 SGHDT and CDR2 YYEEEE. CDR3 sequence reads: CASSSLGGNPYEQYF. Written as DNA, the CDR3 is TGTGCCAGCAGCTCTCTGGGGGGAAACCCCTACGAGCAGTACTTC.

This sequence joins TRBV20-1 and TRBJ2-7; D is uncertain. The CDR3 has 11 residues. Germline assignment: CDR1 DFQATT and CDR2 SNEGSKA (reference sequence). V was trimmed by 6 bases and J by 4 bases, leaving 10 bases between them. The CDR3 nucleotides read TGCAGTGCGCGTAGAGATTACGAGCAGTACTTC. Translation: CSARRDYEQYF.

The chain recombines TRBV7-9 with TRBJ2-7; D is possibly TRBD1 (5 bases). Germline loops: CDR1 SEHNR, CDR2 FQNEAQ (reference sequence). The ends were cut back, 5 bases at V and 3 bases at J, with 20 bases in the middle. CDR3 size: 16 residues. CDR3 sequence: CASSTPSDRVGYEQYF. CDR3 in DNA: TGTGCCAGCAGCACTCCGAGTGACAGAGTCGGCTACGAGCAGTACTTC.

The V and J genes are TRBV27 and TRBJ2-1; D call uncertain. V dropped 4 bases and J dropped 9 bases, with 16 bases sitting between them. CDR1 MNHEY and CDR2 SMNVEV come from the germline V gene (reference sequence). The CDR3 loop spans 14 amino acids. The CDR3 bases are TGTGCCAGCAGTTCGACCGTCCGGAGCACTGAGCAGTTCTTC. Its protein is CASSSTVRSTEQFF.

Here the CDR3 reads CASSRDSMKTQYF. Here the CDR3 DNA reads TGTGCCAGCAGCCGGGACTCGATGAAGACCCAGTACTTC. The V and J genes are TRBV6-1 and TRBJ2-5, with D tentatively TRBD2 (6 bases). V was clipped by 6 bases and J by 6 bases, with 14 bases between them. The CDR3 is 13 amino acids. Germline-derived CDR1 and CDR2 are MNHNS and SASEGT.